Following are 31 T cell receptor beta chains from one sample sequenced in a study of blood T cell repertoires in COVID-19 (dated by TCRdb to the early 2020s). Libraries were prepared through the immunoSEQ multiplex PCR assay. Not all clones reach the TCRdb copy of this immuneACCESS table, which keeps in-frame sequences only. Checked studies attribute under half of the gap to unresolved V genes and leave the rest unexplained. This sample comprises around 250,000 clones, 88% of them detected only once. 3.1% of the sample is in the top ten clones. Sequenced material: PBMCs or T cells enriched from blood (not recorded which). The receptors come from a woman between 40 and 55 years old who had been exposed to COVID-19.

J is TRBJ1-6 and V is TRBV9; 7 nucleotides align to TRBD1. The germline CDR1 and CDR2 sequences are SGDLS and YYNGEE. This CDR3 region has 15 residues. V lost 2 bases and J lost 6; bases outside the gene matches: 5. The CDR3 DNA reads TGTGCCAGCAGCGTCCGGGACAGTATTAATTCACCCCTCCACTTT. This gives the protein CASSVRDSINSPLHF.

The chain links TRBV7-9 to TRBJ1-2; 7 bases map to TRBD1. V lost 3 bases and J lost 7; bases outside the gene matches: 14. The CDR3 has 16 residues. Germline CDR1 SEHNR, CDR2 FQNEAQ (reference sequence). DNA for the CDR3: TGTGCCAGCAGCTTGGAGGGGGCAGGGGGTGCCCTTGGCTACACCTTC. This codes for CASSLEGAGGALGYTF.

V usage is TRBV6-1 and J usage is TRBJ1-5, with TRBD1 identical over 9 bases. The CDR3 totals 15 residues. J was trimmed by 6 bases and V by 1 base; bases with no gene match: 4. Per the germline V gene, CDR1 is MNHNS and CDR2 is SASEGT. CDR3 bases: TGTGCCAGCAGTGAAGGGGACAGGGTTAGTCAGCCCCAGCATTTT. Residues: CASSEGDRVSQPQHF.

This clone was observed a few times. The rearrangement uses TRBV12-5 and TRBJ2-5, with D perhaps TRBD2 (5 bases). V was trimmed by 5 bases and J by 5 bases, leaving 18 bases between them. Germline values: CDR1 LGHNT, CDR2 FRNRAP. This CDR3 is 15 amino acids long. The CDR3 DNA is TGTGCTAGTGGTCCCGGAAGACGGGGTATTGAGACCCAGTACTTC. The encoded protein is CASGPGRRGIETQYF.

The CDR3 DNA reads TGTGCCAGCAGTCCCGCGGGGACCTACGAGCAGTACTTC. This translates into CASSPAGTYEQYF. This chain links TRBV28 with TRBJ2-7; a weak D match, TRBD2 (6 bases). Germline V gene sequence: CDR1 MDHEN, CDR2 SYDVKM. V lost 5 bases and J 2 bases, leaving 10 bases between the germline ends. The length of the CDR3 is 13 residues. Filled out from reference TRBV28 and TRBJ2-7, the complete variable domain reads DVKVTQSSRYLVKRTGEKVFLECVQDMDHENMFWYRQDPGLGLRLIYFSYDVKMKEKGDIPEGYSVSREKKERFSLILESASTNQTSMYLCASSPAGTYEQYFGPGTRLTVT.

There are a few counts of this clone. The genes are TRBV4-1 and TRBJ2-7; perhaps TRBD1 as D (6 bases). The CDR3 spans 15 residues. The germline V and J ends were trimmed by 3 bases and 2 bases, with 14 bases remaining between them. Germline values: CDR1 MGHRA, CDR2 YSYEKL. CDR3: CASSQAQGTPYEQYF. CDR3 DNA: TGCGCCAGCAGCCAGGCCCAGGGGACGCCCTACGAGCAGTACTTC.

The rearrangement uses TRBV15 and TRBJ1-5; 7 bases match TRBD1. In germline, CDR1 is LNHNV, CDR2 YYDKDF (reference sequence). The CDR3 sequence is 15 residues long. Trimming at V came to 7 bases and at J to 4 bases, leaving 10 bases not matched to a gene. The CDR3 coding sequence is TGTGCCACCAAGCCCGGGACAGAGGTTAATCAGCCCCAGCATTTT. Encoded protein: CATKPGTEVNQPQHF.

The V gene is TRBV4-1, the J gene TRBJ2-3, with D unclear. CDR1 is MGHRA, CDR2 YSYEKL, per germline. The ends were cut back, 4 bases at V and 2 bases at J, with 19 bases in the middle. The CDR3 covers 17 residues. CDR3 region: CASSPLSHSTPTDTQYF. As DNA, the CDR3 is TGCGCCAGCAGCCCGCTCTCGCACTCGACACCCACAGATACGCAGTATTTT.

V gene TRBV6-2 or TRBV6-3 combines with J gene TRBJ1-5; weak D call: TRBD1 (5 bases). CDR1 is MNHEY and CDR2 is SVGEGT in the germline V gene. The CDR3 has 12 residues. V lost 6 bases, J lost 7 bases, and 10 bases lay in between. This CDR3 reads CASSLRGQPQHF. CDR3 in DNA: TGTGCCAGCAGCCTGCGGGGGCAGCCCCAGCATTTT.

The sample holds a few counts of this clone. The CDR3 DNA reads TGTGCCAGCGATAACAGGGTCGCGGCGAGAGAGACCCAGTACTTC. This gives the protein CASDNRVAARETQYF. This sequence joins TRBV6-5 and TRBJ2-5; D perhaps matches TRBD1 (6 bases). V was cut by 8 bases and J by 4 bases, with 20 bases left in between. In germline, CDR1 is MNHEY, CDR2 SVGAGI. This CDR3 comprises 15 residues.

The chain recombines TRBV5-6 with TRBJ2-2; D is possibly TRBD2 (6 bases). Germline CDR1 reads SGHDT; CDR2 reads YYEEEE. V was shortened by 2 bases and J by 5 bases, with 16 bases between the two germline ends. This CDR3 is 16 amino acids long. CDR3 amino acids: CASSFRTTLGTGELFF. In nucleotides, the CDR3 is TGTGCCAGCAGCTTCAGGACTACCCTAGGGACCGGGGAGCTGTTTTTT.

This clone was counted only a few times. This chain uses TRBV9 with TRBJ1-1, with D tentatively TRBD1 (5 bases). Trimming cost V 4 bases and J 3 bases, with 13 bases left between them. Germline assignment: CDR1 SGDLS and CDR2 YYNGEE. This CDR3 is built from 14 residues. CDR3 residues: CASSPGYSDTEAFF. CDR3 bases: TGTGCCAGCAGCCCAGGGTATTCGGACACTGAAGCTTTCTTT.

The chain carries TRBV11-1 and TRBJ1-2; the D gene is possibly TRBD1 (6 bases). V was clipped by 1 base and J by 4 bases, with 13 bases between them. In germline, CDR1 is SGHAT, CDR2 FQDESV (reference sequence). There are 15 residues in the CDR3. CDR3 nucleotides: TGTGCCAGCAGCTTAGACCAGGGGCGCGGCTATGGCTACACCTTC. The encoded protein is CASSLDQGRGYGYTF.

This rearrangement joins TRBV19 to TRBJ2-3; no reliable D call. The V end lost 0 bases, the J end lost 0 bases, and 7 bases lay between the germline ends. There are 15 residues in the CDR3. The germline V gene has CDR1 LNHDA and CDR2 SQIVND (reference sequence). DNA of the CDR3: TGTGCCAGTAGTATAGATCTGGGCAGCACAGATACGCAGTATTTT. Translation: CASSIDLGSTDTQYF.

The rearrangement uses TRBV18 and TRBJ2-1; 11 bases align to TRBD2. This CDR3 is 18 amino acids long. After removal of 5 bases from V and 5 bases from J, the junction contained 14 bases not matched to a gene. CDR1 and CDR2 (germline): KGHSH, LQKENI. The CDR3 loop reads CASSRAPEGTSGNNEQFF. CDR3 sequence (DNA): TGTGCCAGCTCAAGGGCCCCGGAGGGGACTAGCGGAAACAATGAGCAGTTCTTC. Based on the CDR3 plus reference TRBV18 and TRBJ2-1, the full variable domain is NAGVMQNPRHLVRRRGQEARLRCSPMKGHSHVYWYRQLPEEGLKFMVYLQKENIIDESGMPKERFSAEFPKEGPSILRIQQVVRGDSAAYFCASSRAPEGTSGNNEQFFGPGTRLTVL.

V is TRBV7-3 and J is TRBJ1-1; D unresolved. Germline CDR1 reads SGHTA; CDR2 reads FQGTGA. The CDR3 sequence is 16 residues long. V shed 5 bases and J shed 2 bases, with 18 bases lying between them. The CDR3, as DNA: TGTGCCAGCAGCCCATCCCCCTGGGAGATTAACACTGAAGCTTTCTTT. Amino acid sequence: CASSPSPWEINTEAFF.

This clone was seen only once. The chain couples TRBV3-1 (or the pseudogene TRBV3-2) to TRBJ1-1; D ambiguous. Germline V gives CDR1 LGHDT, CDR2 YNNKEL (reference sequence). V was trimmed by 1 base and J by 2 bases, leaving 8 bases between them. CDR3 length: 14 amino acids. The CDR3, as DNA: TGTGCCAGCAGCCAAGGGTCAGGTAACACTGAAGCTTTCTTT. Amino acids: CASSQGSGNTEAFF.

The V call is TRBV4-2, the J call TRBJ1-1; 10 bases are shared with TRBD1. This CDR3 spans 16 amino acids. Germline V gives CDR1 LGHNA, CDR2 YNFKEQ. Trimming at V came to 1 base and at J to 4 bases, leaving 6 bases not matched to a gene. The CDR3 coding sequence is TGTGCCAGCAGCCAAGGTCGACAGGGGGCAAGCACTGAAGCTTTCTTT. Its translation: CASSQGRQGASTEAFF.

This chain uses TRBV24-1 with TRBJ1-1, with 7 bases identical to TRBD1. V trimming: 10 bases; J trimming: 2 bases; junction bases outside the gene matches: 6. Per germline, CDR1 KGHDR and CDR2 SFDVKD. The CDR3 has 13 residues. The CDR3 protein is CATSDRTNTEAFF. The DNA of the CDR3 is TGTGCCACGTCGGACAGGACCAACACTGAAGCTTTCTTT.

The rearrangement uses TRBV2 and TRBJ1-2; 8 nucleotides match TRBD1. The V and J ends lost 5 bases and 7 bases, in that order; junction bases with no gene match: 12. The CDR3 loop spans 15 amino acids. CDR1 SNHLY and CDR2 FYNNEI come from the germline V gene. The CDR3 loop reads CASSYSGQGEGGYTF. DNA for the CDR3: TGTGCCAGCAGTTACTCCGGACAGGGAGAGGGTGGCTACACCTTC. The full variable domain, with the rest looked up from reference TRBV2 and TRBJ1-2, is EPEVTQTPSHQVTQMGQEVILRCVPISNHLYFYWYRQILGQKVEFLVSFYNNEISEKSEIFDDQFSVERPDGSNFTLKIRSTKLEDSAMYFCASSYSGQGEGGYTFGSGTRLTVV.

The rearrangement links TRBV7-2 to TRBJ2-5; D not certain. The V end was cut by 5 bases, the J end by 0 bases, with 7 bases between. The CDR3 has 13 amino acids. Per the germline V gene, CDR1 is SGHTA and CDR2 is FQGNSA. For the CDR3, the DNA is TGTGCCAGCAGCCCACAATACCAAGAGACCCAGTACTTC. Its protein is CASSPQYQETQYF.

This CDR3 reads CASSLVSLGEAFF. DNA of the CDR3: TGTGCCAGCAGCTTGGTAAGCCTTGGTGAAGCTTTCTTT. The chain has TRBV5-4 and TRBJ1-1; D remains unclear. V was pared by 0 bases and J by 7 bases, with 10 bases between. Germline CDR1 SGHNT, CDR2 YYREEE (reference sequence). The CDR3 loop spans 13 amino acids.

The rearrangement links TRBV5-1 to TRBJ2-5; 9 nucleotides match TRBD2. V trimming: 4 bases; J trimming: 1 base; junction bases outside the gene matches: 5. The germline gives CDR1 SGHRS, CDR2 YFSETQ. The length of the CDR3 is 15 residues. The CDR3 DNA reads as TGCGCCAGCAGCACAGCGGGGGGTTTCCAAGAGACCCAGTACTTC. It is translated as CASSTAGGFQETQYF.

CDR3 region: CASSQAGQLLSGNTIYF. The CDR3 DNA follows: TGTGCCAGCAGCCAGGCTGGACAGCTCCTCTCTGGAAACACCATATATTTT. The chain recombines TRBV3-1 (or the pseudogene TRBV3-2) with TRBJ1-3; D possibly corresponds to TRBD1 (6 bases). CDR3 size: 17 residues. V lost 3 bases to trimming and J lost 0 bases, with 15 bases between them. Germline V gene lookup returns CDR1 LGHDT and CDR2 YNNKEL (reference sequence).

The chain has TRBV9 and TRBJ2-1; the match to TRBD2 covers 9 bases. The CDR3 extends over 15 amino acids. Unmatched junction bases numbered 1, after V lost 1 base and J lost 2 bases. CDR1 is SGDLS, CDR2 YYNGEE, per germline. In DNA, the CDR3 is TGTGCCAGCAGCGTACTAGCGGGAACCTACAATGAGCAGTTCTTC. Translating it yields CASSVLAGTYNEQFF.

CDR3 sequence: CASSVQGEGNQPQHF. For the CDR3, the DNA is TGTGCCAGCAGTGTCCAGGGTGAGGGCAATCAGCCCCAGCATTTT. The rearrangement uses TRBV25-1 and TRBJ1-5; possibly TRBD1 for D (5 bases). This CDR3 is built from 15 residues. Trimming took 4 bases from V and 2 from J, leaving 12 bases between them. Germline V gene sequence: CDR1 MGHDK, CDR2 SYGVNS.

This chain joins TRBV13 and TRBJ2-1; D may be TRBD2 (6 bases). V was clipped by 4 bases and J by 8 bases, with 21 bases between them. CDR1 PRHDT and CDR2 FYEKMQ come from the germline V gene (reference sequence). The CDR3 length is 16 residues. The CDR3 DNA is TGTGCCAGCAGCTCCGTTGACGGCGGGATAATCTATGAGCAGTTCTTC. Protein sequence: CASSSVDGGIIYEQFF.

This chain joins TRBV7-9 and TRBJ2-3, with a tentative D call TRBD1 (5 bases). The CDR3 extends over 14 amino acids. The germline V and J ends were trimmed by 2 bases and 6 bases, with 12 bases remaining between them. Germline V CDR1 and CDR2: SEHNR, FQNEAQ (reference sequence). The CDR3 DNA is TGTGCCAGCAGCTTACCAGGGCTAGGGGATACGCAGTATTTT. It is translated as CASSLPGLGDTQYF.

This sequence joins TRBV6-2 or TRBV6-3 and TRBJ2-5; D is possibly TRBD2 (5 bases). V lost 0 bases to trimming and J lost 6 bases, with 8 bases between them. This CDR3 has 13 amino acids. Germline V gene lookup returns CDR1 MNHEY and CDR2 SVGEGT. The CDR3 spells CASSYSRGQTQYF. The DNA of the CDR3 is TGTGCCAGCAGTTACTCGAGAGGGCAGACCCAGTACTTC.

The rearrangement links TRBV4-3 to TRBJ2-7, with 10 bases identical to TRBD1. Germline V gives CDR1 LGHNA, CDR2 YSLEER. CDR3 length equals 16 residues. The V and J ends lost 0 bases and 4 bases, in that order; junction bases with no gene match: 6. The CDR3 is CASSQDWGQGKYEQYF. In DNA, the CDR3 is TGCGCCAGCAGCCAAGATTGGGGACAGGGGAAATACGAGCAGTACTTC.

The rearrangement uses TRBV11-2 and TRBJ2-6; D gene ambiguous. CDR1 SGHAT and CDR2 FQNNGV come from the germline V gene. Between the trimmed V and J ends, which lost 2 bases and 1 base, there was a span of 9 bases. The length of the CDR3 is 16 residues. CDR3 DNA: TGTGCCAGCAGCTTATTGCGATTTTCTGGGGCCAACGTCCTGACTTTC. Its translation: CASSLLRFSGANVLTF.